One and the same sample provided the 28 T cell receptor beta chains below, sequenced in a study of T cell repertoires in cytomegalovirus infection. TCRdb re-called the reads through MiXCR, storing one row per CDR3 protein. Seen here are about 490,000 distinct CDR3 sequences, around 11% observed once, and the top ten hold about a tenth. What was sequenced was PBMCs. The receptor source for this set is a human donor in good health (CMV status not recorded). Some clones in this sample may be carry-over from other donors' samples.

A few counts support this clonotype. This chain uses TRBV6-5 with TRBJ1-1; D is unclear. The CDR3 consists of 16 residues. Germline V gene lookup returns CDR1 MNHEY and CDR2 SVGAGI. V was clipped by 0 bases and J by 3 bases, with 14 bases between them. The CDR3 region is CASSYSSPPRDTEAFF. The CDR3 coding sequence is TGTGCCAGCAGTTACTCCTCCCCGCCTCGGGACACTGAAGCTTTCTTT.

This clonotype turned up a few times. The gene calls are TRBV5-1 and TRBJ2-7, with D possibly matching TRBD1 (5 bases). Looked up from germline, CDR1 is SGHRS and CDR2 is YFSETQ. V was trimmed by 4 bases and J by 6 bases, leaving 20 bases between them. The CDR3 has 15 residues. CDR3 nucleotides: TGCGCCAGCAGCCAAATCGGGCAGGGAACCCCCGAGCAGTACTTC. It encodes CASSQIGQGTPEQYF.

The chain joins TRBV2 to TRBJ2-3; D unresolved. Germline V lookup: CDR1 SNHLY, CDR2 FYNNEI. V lost 6 bases and J lost 0, with 10 bases in between. This CDR3 is 14 amino acids long. For the CDR3, the DNA is TGTGCCAGCAGACTCGTCCATAGCACAGATACGCAGTATTTT. Encoded protein: CASRLVHSTDTQYF.

This clonotype came up a few times. A much bigger clone sits one base away, suggesting this may be a read error. The chain joins TRBV12-3 or TRBV12-4 to TRBJ2-2, with 8 nucleotides matching TRBD2. V lost 7 bases and J lost 4; bases outside the gene matches: 11. This CDR3 comprises 16 residues. The CDR3 reads CASTLTGLVVTGELFF. The DNA for the CDR3 is TGTGCCAGCACTCTGACGGGACTAGTGGTCACCGGGGAGCTGTTTTTT.

This clonotype was picked up many times. This chain joins TRBV4-1 and TRBJ1-5; D is possibly TRBD1 (6 bases). The CDR3 is made up of 14 amino acids. The germline V gene encodes CDR1 MGHRA and CDR2 YSYEKL. Trimming left V 0 bases short and J 11 bases short, with 14 bases between. The CDR3 spells CASSQEAQGRTQHF. CDR3 sequence (DNA): TGCGCCAGCAGCCAAGAGGCACAGGGTAGGACCCAGCATTTT.

The chain couples TRBV6-6 to TRBJ2-1; D not resolved. Germline CDR1 MNHNY, CDR2 SVGAGI (reference sequence). V was clipped by 7 bases and J by 4 bases, with 11 bases between them. This CDR3 comprises 13 residues. The CDR3 reads CASNLPGYNEQFF. The CDR3 DNA reads as TGTGCCAGCAATCTACCCGGGTACAATGAGCAGTTCTTC.

This clonotype was detected many times. The J gene is TRBJ1-1, the V gene TRBV7-3, with D perhaps matching TRBD1 (5 bases). Trimming pared 5 bases from V and 6 bases from J, leaving 13 bases between. CDR1 is SGHTA and CDR2 is FQGTGA in the germline V gene. The CDR3 length is 13 residues. CDR3 bases: TGTGCCAGCAGCCGGCGAGGGGCCGCTGAAGCTTTCTTT. It specifies CASSRRGAAEAFF.

At least ten counts were recorded for this clonotype. The junction differs from germline at one of its ends, possibly a read error. This chain joins TRBV19 and TRBJ2-3, with unresolved D. Germline assignment: CDR1 LNHDA and CDR2 SQIVND (reference sequence). The CDR3 is 16 amino acids. CDR3 sequence (DNA): TGTGTCAGTAATGACTGGGCCTCCCGGAGCACAGATACGCAGTATTTT. This translates into CVSNDWASRSTDTQYF.

This clonotype came up many times. The chain combines TRBV5-8 with TRBJ1-1; D is undetermined. Per the germline V gene, CDR1 is SGHTS and CDR2 is YDEGEE. The CDR3 length is 14 residues. Trimming shortened V by 4 bases and J by 5 bases, and 15 bases separated the two germline ends. The CDR3 DNA reads TGTGCCAGCAGCGCCCGCGGAATCGGGACTGAAGCTTTCTTT. Protein product: CASSARGIGTEAFF.

The chain links TRBV19 to TRBJ2-2, with D tentatively TRBD1 (5 bases). Germline CDR1 LNHDA, CDR2 SQIVND (reference sequence). The CDR3 contains 15 residues. The V and J ends lost 5 bases and 4 bases respectively, with 14 bases between them. Here the CDR3 DNA reads TGTGCCAGTAGTCCGCAGGGATTCGGCACCGGGGAGCTGTTTTTT. Translating gives CASSPQGFGTGELFF.

This clonotype was counted at least ten times. The chain carries TRBV11-2 and TRBJ1-1; D gene ambiguous. V shed 1 base and J shed 9 bases, with 6 bases lying between them. The CDR3 spans 11 residues. Looked up from germline, CDR1 is SGHAT and CDR2 is FQNNGV. The CDR3 loop is CASSLVGKAFF. DNA of the CDR3: TGTGCCAGCAGCTTAGTTGGTAAAGCTTTCTTT.

The chain employs TRBV13 and TRBJ2-1, with 7 bases matching TRBD2. The CDR3 is 15 residues long. With 0 bases clipped from V and 5 bases from J, the junction kept 4 bases outside the gene matches. CDR1 and CDR2 (germline): PRHDT, FYEKMQ (reference sequence). In nucleotides, the CDR3 is TGTGCCAGCAGCTTAGGTCGGGGGGAAGACAATGAGCAGTTCTTC. As protein: CASSLGRGEDNEQFF.

The chain combines TRBV9 with TRBJ2-1; 10 bases are shared with TRBD1. CDR3 length: 15 amino acids. Germline V gene data show CDR1 as SGDLS and CDR2 as YYNGEE. V dropped 0 bases and J dropped 6; count of bases not matched to a gene: 3. The CDR3 region is CASSVGQGARNEQFF. CDR3 nucleotide sequence: TGTGCCAGCAGCGTAGGACAGGGGGCGCGCAATGAGCAGTTCTTC.

CDR3 loop: CASSEGNKAFF. CDR3 DNA: TGTGCCAGCAGTGAGGGAAACAAAGCTTTCTTT. The chain recombines TRBV2 with TRBJ1-1; no clear D gene. CDR1 SNHLY and CDR2 FYNNEI come from the germline V gene. V dropped 3 bases and J dropped 9 bases, with 8 bases sitting between them. The CDR3 contains 11 residues.

As concerns this clonotype: A junction boundary mismatches the germline segment, possibly from a read error. The CDR3 DNA sequence: TGTGCCAACAGCTCTTCCTACGAGCAGTACTTC. Translation: CANSSSYEQYF. This chain links TRBV5-6 with TRBJ2-7; unclear D gene. Germline loops: CDR1 SGHDT, CDR2 YYEEEE. This CDR3 comprises 11 residues.

There are many counts of this clonotype. This rearrangement joins TRBV6-2 or TRBV6-3 to TRBJ2-2; possible D gene TRBD2, 5 bases. V was pared by 8 bases and J by 5 bases, with 12 bases between. The CDR3 is 13 residues long. Germline CDR1 MNHEY, CDR2 SVGEGT. The CDR3 DNA sequence: TGTGCCAGCGGCGTACGGGGTACCGGGGAGCTGTTTTTT. It codes for CASGVRGTGELFF.

There are many counts of this clonotype. The chain uses TRBV20-1 and TRBJ2-7; unclear D gene. Germline loops: CDR1 DFQATT, CDR2 SNEGSKA (reference sequence). Between the trimmed V and J ends, which lost 2 bases and 4 bases, there was a span of 6 bases. The CDR3 is 11 amino acids. The CDR3 DNA follows: TGCAGTGCTAGACGTACATACGAGCAGTACTTC. Translated, it gives CSARRTYEQYF.

This clonotype was recorded many times. The chain combines TRBV4-2 with TRBJ2-1; TRBD2 aligns across 11 bases. Per the germline V gene, CDR1 is LGHNA and CDR2 is YNFKEQ. The CDR3 spans 16 residues. With V trimmed by 3 bases and J by 4 bases, 5 bases remained unmatched. The CDR3, as DNA: TGTGCCAGCAGCCAGGGGACTAGCGGTTATTACAATGAGCAGTTCTTC. Amino acids: CASSQGTSGYYNEQFF.

This clonotype has only a few counts. CDR3 nucleotides: TGTGCCAGCAGTCCCCAGCAGGCAGGGCGAACCCAGTACTTC. This translates into CASSPQQAGRTQYF. The chain combines TRBV28 with TRBJ2-5; tentative D call: TRBD1 (5 bases). Germline CDR1 MDHEN, CDR2 SYDVKM. CDR3 length: 14 residues. Deletions cut 5 bases from V and 8 bases from J, with 18 bases between.

This clonotype appeared many times. The chain has TRBV5-1 and TRBJ2-3, with 9 bases matching TRBD2. Germline loops: CDR1 SGHRS, CDR2 YFSETQ. This CDR3 comprises 19 residues. Losses at the gene ends were 0 bases for V and 0 bases for J; bases not matched to a gene: 11. CDR3 DNA sequence: TGCGCCAGCAGCTTGGGAAGGTCTGGACTAGCGATTAGCACAGATACGCAGTATTTT. This encodes CASSLGRSGLAISTDTQYF.

Notes on this clonotype: A much larger clone is a single base away; this may be a read error. The CDR3: CNFSGGASNEQFF. CDR3 DNA: TGCAATTTCAGCGGGGGGGCCAGTAATGAGCAGTTCTTC. The chain employs TRBV20-1 and TRBJ2-1; TRBD2 agrees at 10 bases. Germline assignment: CDR1 DFQATT and CDR2 SNEGSKA (reference sequence). This CDR3 has 13 residues.

There are a few counts of this clonotype. The rearrangement uses TRBV4-1 and TRBJ2-7, with 7 bases that match TRBD1. The CDR3 has 15 residues. The germline V gene encodes CDR1 MGHRA and CDR2 YSYEKL. V shed 3 bases and J 4 bases; nucleotides not matched to a gene: 9. In DNA, the CDR3 is TGCGCCAGCAGCCAGACAGGGAAAATTAGTTACGAGCAGTACTTC. As protein: CASSQTGKISYEQYF.

This clonotype was seen a handful of times. The V gene is TRBV9, the J gene TRBJ2-7; D call uncertain. From germline, CDR1 is SGDLS and CDR2 YYNGEE. CDR3 size: 13 residues. Between the trimmed V and J ends, which lost 0 bases and 3 bases, there was a span of 7 bases. Here the CDR3 reads CASSVGGNYEQYF. The CDR3 DNA is TGTGCCAGCAGCGTAGGCGGCAACTACGAGCAGTACTTC.

This clonotype turned up a few times. CDR3 protein: CSVPSGSYNEQFF. CDR3 in DNA: TGCAGCGTACCAAGCGGGTCCTACAATGAGCAGTTCTTC. The chain is built from TRBV29-1 and TRBJ2-1; a possible D gene is TRBD2 (6 bases). The CDR3 length is 13 residues. In germline, CDR1 is SQVTM, CDR2 ANQGSEA. Trimming pared 6 bases from V and 1 base from J, leaving 10 bases between.

This chain links TRBV19 with TRBJ2-3; 13 bases are a match to TRBD2. CDR1 and CDR2 (germline): LNHDA, SQIVND (reference sequence). This CDR3 comprises 17 residues. Trimming at V came to 8 bases and at J to 4 bases, leaving 12 bases not matched to a gene. The CDR3 DNA reads TGTGCCAGTCGACTCTCCGGGACTAGCGGGGATTCAGATACGCAGTATTTT. It codes for CASRLSGTSGDSDTQYF. The complete variable domain, with remaining parts taken from reference TRBV19 and TRBJ2-3, reads DGGITQSPKYLFRKEGQNVTLSCEQNLNHDAMYWYRQDPGQGLRLIYYSQIVNDFQKGDIAEGYSVSREKKESFPLTVTSAQKNPTAFYLCASRLSGTSGDSDTQYFGPGTRLTVL.

This clonotype occurred many times. V is TRBV30 and J is TRBJ1-1; D unresolved. Trimming removed 8 bases at V and 8 bases at J, with 21 bases between. CDR1 and CDR2 from the germline V gene are GTSNPN and SVGIG (reference sequence). This CDR3 region has 13 residues. This CDR3 reads CAGPQSAVGEAFF. Here the CDR3 DNA reads TGTGCCGGGCCTCAATCGGCAGTCGGAGAAGCTTTCTTT.

There are a few counts of this clonotype. CDR3 nucleotide sequence: TGCAGTGCTAGTAGCGGGGGTAGCACAGATACGCAGTATTTT. It is translated as CSASSGGSTDTQYF. The rearrangement links TRBV20-1 to TRBJ2-3; 9 bases line up with TRBD2. The CDR3 has 14 residues. Germline CDR1 reads DFQATT; CDR2 reads SNEGSKA (reference sequence). V lost 3 bases to trimming and J lost 0 bases; unmatched junction nucleotides: 1.

This clonotype was detected many times. This sequence joins TRBV28 and TRBJ1-2; 7 bases line up with TRBD1. V lost 8 bases and J lost 7; bases outside the gene matches: 13. This CDR3 region has 14 residues. Germline CDR1 MDHEN, CDR2 SYDVKM. In DNA, the CDR3 is TGTGCCAGCCTAACTCGAGACAGGGTGGCTGGCTACACCTTC. Amino acids: CASLTRDRVAGYTF.